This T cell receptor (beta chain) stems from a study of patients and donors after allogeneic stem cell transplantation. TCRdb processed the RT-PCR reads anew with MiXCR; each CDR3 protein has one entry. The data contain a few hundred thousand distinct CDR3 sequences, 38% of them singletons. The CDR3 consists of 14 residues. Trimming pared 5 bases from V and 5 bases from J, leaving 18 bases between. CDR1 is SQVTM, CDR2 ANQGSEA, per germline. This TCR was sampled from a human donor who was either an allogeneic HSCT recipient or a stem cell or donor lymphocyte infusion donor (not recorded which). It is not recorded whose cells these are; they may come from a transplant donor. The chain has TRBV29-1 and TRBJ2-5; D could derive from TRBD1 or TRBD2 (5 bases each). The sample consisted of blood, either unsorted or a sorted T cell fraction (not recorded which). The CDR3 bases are TGCAGCGTTCCACGGGCAGGGACGGGGGAGACCCAGTACTTC. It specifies CSVPRAGTGETQYF.